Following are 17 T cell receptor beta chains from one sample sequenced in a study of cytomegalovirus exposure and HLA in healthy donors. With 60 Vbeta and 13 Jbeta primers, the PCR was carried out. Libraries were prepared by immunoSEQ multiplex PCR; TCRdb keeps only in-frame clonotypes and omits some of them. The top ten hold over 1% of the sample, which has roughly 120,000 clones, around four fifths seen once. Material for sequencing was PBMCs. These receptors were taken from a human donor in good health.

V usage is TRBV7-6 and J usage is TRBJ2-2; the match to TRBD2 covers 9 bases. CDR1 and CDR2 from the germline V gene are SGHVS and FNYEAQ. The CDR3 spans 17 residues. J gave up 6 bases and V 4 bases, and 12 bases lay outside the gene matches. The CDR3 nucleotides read TGTGCCAGCAGCTCCACCACGCGGGGGGGCAGTGCCGGGGAGCTGTTTTTT. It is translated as CASSSTTRGGSAGELFF.

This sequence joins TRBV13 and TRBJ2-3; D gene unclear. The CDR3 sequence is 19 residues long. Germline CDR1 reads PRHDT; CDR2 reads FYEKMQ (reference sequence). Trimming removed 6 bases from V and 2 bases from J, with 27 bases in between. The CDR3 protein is CASSQIYKQKEAFTDTQYF. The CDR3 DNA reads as TGTGCCAGCAGTCAAATCTACAAACAGAAAGAAGCCTTCACAGATACGCAGTATTTT. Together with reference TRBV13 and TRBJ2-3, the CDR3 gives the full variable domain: AAGVIQSPRHLIKEKRETATLKCYPIPRHDTVYWYQQGPGQDPQFLISFYEKMQSDKGSIPDRFSAQQFSDYHSELNMSSLELGDSALYFCASSQIYKQKEAFTDTQYFGPGTRLTVL.

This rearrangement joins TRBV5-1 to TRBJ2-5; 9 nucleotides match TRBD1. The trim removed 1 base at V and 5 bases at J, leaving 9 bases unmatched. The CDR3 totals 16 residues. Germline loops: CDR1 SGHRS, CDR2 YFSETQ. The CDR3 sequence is CASSLPRDRVVETQYF. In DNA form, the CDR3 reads TGCGCCAGCAGCTTGCCTCGGGACAGGGTTGTGGAGACCCAGTACTTC.

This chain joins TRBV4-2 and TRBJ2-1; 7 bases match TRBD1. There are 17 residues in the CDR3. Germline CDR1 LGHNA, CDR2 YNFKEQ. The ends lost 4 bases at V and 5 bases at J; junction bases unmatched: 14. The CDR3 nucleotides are TGTGCCAGCAGCCTCGTAGGTCCGGGACAGTCCCACAATGAGCAGTTCTTC. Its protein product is CASSLVGPGQSHNEQFF.

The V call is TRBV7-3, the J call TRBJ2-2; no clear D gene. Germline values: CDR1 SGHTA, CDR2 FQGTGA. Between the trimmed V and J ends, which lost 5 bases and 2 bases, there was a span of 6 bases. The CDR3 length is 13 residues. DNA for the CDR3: TGTGCCAGCAGCCCGAGAAACACCGGGGAGCTGTTTTTT. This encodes CASSPRNTGELFF. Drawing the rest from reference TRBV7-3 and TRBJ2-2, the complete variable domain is GAGVSQTPSNKVTEKGKYVELRCDPISGHTALYWYRQSLGQGPEFLIYFQGTGAADDSGLPNDRFFAVRPEGSVSTLKIQRTERGDSAVYLCASSPRNTGELFFGEGSRLTVL.

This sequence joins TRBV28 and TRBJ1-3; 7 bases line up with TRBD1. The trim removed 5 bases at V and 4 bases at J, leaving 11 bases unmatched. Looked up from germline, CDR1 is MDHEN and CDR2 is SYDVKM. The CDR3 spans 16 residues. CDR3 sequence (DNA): TGTGCCAGCAGTACACGTGACAGGGCCCTCGGAAACACCATATATTTT. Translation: CASSTRDRALGNTIYF.

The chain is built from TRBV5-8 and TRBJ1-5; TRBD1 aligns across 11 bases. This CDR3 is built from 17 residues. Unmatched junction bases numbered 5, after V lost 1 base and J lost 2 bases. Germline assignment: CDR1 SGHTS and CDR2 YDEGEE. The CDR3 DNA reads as TGTGCCAGCAGCTTGAGGACAGGGGGCATCGGCAATCAGCCCCAGCATTTT. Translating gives CASSLRTGGIGNQPQHF.

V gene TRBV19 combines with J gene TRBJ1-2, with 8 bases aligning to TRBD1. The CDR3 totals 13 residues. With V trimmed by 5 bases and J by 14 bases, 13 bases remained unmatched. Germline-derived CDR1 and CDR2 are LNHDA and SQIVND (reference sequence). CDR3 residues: CASSFLGTGIWTF. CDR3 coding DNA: TGTGCCAGTAGTTTCCTCGGGACAGGAATCTGGACCTTC.

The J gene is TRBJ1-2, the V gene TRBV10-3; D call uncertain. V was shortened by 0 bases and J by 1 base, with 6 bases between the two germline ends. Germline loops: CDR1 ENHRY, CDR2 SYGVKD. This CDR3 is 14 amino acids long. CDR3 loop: CAISESLVNYGYTF. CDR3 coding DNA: TGTGCCATCAGTGAGTCCTTAGTTAACTATGGCTACACCTTC.

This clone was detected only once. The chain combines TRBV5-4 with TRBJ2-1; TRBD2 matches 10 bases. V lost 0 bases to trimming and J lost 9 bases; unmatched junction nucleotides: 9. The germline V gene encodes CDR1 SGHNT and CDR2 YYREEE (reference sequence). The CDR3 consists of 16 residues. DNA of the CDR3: TGTGCCAGCAGCTTGGCCCCGAGCGGGGGGGGAAGTGAGCAGTTCTTC. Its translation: CASSLAPSGGGSEQFF.

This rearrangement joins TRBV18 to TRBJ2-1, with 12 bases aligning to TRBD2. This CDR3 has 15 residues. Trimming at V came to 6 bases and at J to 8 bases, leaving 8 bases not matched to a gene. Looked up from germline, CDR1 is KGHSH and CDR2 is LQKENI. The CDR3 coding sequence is TGTGCCAGCTCCCAGACTAGCGGGGGCGGGTATGAGCAGTTCTTC. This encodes CASSQTSGGGYEQFF.

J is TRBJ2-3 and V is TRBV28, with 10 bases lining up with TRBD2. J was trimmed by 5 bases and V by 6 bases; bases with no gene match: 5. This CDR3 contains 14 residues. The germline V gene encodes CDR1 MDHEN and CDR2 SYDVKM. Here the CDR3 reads CASSASGGVDTQYF. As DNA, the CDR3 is TGTGCCAGCAGCGCTAGCGGGGGAGTAGATACGCAGTATTTT.

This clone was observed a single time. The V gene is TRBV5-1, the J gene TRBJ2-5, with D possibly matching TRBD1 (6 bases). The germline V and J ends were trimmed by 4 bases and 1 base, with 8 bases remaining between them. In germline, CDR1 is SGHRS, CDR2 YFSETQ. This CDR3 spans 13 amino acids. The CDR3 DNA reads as TGCGCCAGCAGCCAGGACAGCCAAGAGACCCAGTACTTC. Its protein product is CASSQDSQETQYF. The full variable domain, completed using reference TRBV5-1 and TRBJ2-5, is KAGVTQTPRYLIKTRGQQVTLSCSPISGHRSVSWYQQTPGQGLQFLFEYFSETQRNKGNFPGRFSGRQFSNSRSEMNVSTLELGDSALYLCASSQDSQETQYFGPGTRLLVL.

The CDR3 coding sequence is TGCGCCAGCAGCCAAAAAGACAGCCCCGTCGTAAGGGGCTACACCTTC. This translates into CASSQKDSPVVRGYTF. The rearrangement uses TRBV4-1 and TRBJ1-2, with D tentatively TRBD1 (5 bases). CDR3 length: 16 amino acids. Germline-derived CDR1 and CDR2 are MGHRA and YSYEKL. V was cut by 2 bases and J by 8 bases, with 21 bases left in between.

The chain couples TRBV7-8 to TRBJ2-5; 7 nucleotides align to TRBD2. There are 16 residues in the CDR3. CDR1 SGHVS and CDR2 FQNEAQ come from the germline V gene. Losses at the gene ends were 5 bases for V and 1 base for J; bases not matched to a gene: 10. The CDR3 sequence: CASSLLLAALQETQYF. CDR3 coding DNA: TGTGCCAGCAGCCTATTGCTAGCGGCCCTCCAAGAGACCCAGTACTTC.

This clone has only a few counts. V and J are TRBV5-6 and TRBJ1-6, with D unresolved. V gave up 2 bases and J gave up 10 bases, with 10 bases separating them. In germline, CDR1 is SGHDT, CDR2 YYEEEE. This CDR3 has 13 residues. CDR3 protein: CASSFPSESPLHF. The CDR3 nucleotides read TGTGCCAGCAGCTTTCCCTCGGAGTCACCCCTCCACTTT.

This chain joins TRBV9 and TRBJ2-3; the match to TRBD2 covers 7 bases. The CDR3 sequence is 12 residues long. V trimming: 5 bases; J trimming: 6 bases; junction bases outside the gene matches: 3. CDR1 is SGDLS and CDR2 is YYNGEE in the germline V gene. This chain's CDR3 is CASRGGDDTQYF. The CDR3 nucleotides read TGTGCCAGCAGGGGAGGGGACGATACGCAGTATTTT.